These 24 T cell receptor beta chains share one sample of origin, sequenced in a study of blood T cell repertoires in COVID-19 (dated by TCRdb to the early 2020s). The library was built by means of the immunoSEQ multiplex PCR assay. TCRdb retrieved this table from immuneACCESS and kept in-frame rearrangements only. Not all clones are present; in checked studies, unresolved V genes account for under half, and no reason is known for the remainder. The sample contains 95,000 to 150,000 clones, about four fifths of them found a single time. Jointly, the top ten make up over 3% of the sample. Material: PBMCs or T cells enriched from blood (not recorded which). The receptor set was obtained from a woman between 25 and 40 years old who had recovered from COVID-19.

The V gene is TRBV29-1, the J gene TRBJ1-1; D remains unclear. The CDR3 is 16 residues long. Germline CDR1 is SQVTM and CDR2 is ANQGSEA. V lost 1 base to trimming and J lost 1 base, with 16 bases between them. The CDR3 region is CSVEGRSRQRNTEAFF. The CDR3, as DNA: TGCAGCGTTGAAGGCCGCTCGCGGCAGCGGAACACTGAAGCTTTCTTT. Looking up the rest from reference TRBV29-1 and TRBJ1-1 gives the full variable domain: SAVISQKPSRDICQRGTSLTIQCQVDSQVTMMFWYRQQPGQSLTLIATANQGSEATYESGFVIDKFPISRPNLTFSTLTVSNMSPEDSSIYLCSVEGRSRQRNTEAFFGQGTRLTVV.

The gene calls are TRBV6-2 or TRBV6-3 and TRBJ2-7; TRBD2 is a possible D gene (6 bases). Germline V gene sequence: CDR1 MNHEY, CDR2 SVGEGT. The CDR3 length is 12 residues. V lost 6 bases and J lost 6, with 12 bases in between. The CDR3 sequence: CASSRGGGEQYF. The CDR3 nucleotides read TGTGCCAGCAGCCGGGGAGGAGGCGAGCAGTACTTC.

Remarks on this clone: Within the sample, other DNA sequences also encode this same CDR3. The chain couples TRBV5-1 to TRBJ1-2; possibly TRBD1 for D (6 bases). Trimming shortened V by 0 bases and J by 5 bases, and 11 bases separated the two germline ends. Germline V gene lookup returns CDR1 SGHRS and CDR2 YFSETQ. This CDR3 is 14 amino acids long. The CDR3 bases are TGCGCCAGCAGCTTGGATGGGGGGGCTTATGGCTACACCTTC. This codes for CASSLDGGAYGYTF.

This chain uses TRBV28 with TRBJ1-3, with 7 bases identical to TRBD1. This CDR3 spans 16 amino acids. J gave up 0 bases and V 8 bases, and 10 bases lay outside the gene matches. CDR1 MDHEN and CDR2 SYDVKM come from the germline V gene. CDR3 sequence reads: CASPPTGKDSGNTIYF. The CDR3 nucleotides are TGTGCCAGCCCCCCGACAGGGAAGGACTCTGGAAACACCATATATTTT.

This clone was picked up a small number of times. The CDR3 spells CASSLIGRARDGYTF. The CDR3, as DNA: TGTGCCAGCAGCTTAATCGGCAGGGCTAGAGATGGCTACACCTTC. The chain couples TRBV7-2 to TRBJ1-2; a possible D gene is TRBD1 (5 bases). This CDR3 region has 15 residues. Germline V CDR1 and CDR2: SGHTA, FQGNSA. V dropped 2 bases and J dropped 6 bases, with 16 bases sitting between them.

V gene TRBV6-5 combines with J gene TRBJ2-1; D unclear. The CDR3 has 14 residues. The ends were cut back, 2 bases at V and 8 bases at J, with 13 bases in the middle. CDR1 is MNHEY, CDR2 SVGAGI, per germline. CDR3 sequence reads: CASSYGPRRDEQFF. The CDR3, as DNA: TGTGCCAGCAGTTACGGGCCCCGACGTGATGAGCAGTTCTTC.

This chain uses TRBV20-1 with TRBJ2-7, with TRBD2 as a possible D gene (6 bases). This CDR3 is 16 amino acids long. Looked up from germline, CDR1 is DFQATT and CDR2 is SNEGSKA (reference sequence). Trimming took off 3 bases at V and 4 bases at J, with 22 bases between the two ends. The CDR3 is CSASKRVFERAYEQYF. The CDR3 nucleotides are TGCAGTGCTAGTAAGCGGGTATTCGAGCGGGCGTACGAGCAGTACTTC.

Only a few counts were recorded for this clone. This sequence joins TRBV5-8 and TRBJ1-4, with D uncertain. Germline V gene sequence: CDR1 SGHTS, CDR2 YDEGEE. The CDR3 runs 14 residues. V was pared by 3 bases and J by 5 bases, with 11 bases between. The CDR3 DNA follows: TGTGCCAGCAGCTCTTTCCGGTTCAATGAAAAACTGTTTTTT. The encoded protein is CASSSFRFNEKLFF.

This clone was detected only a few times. The CDR3: CASSYALGEVYEQYF. The CDR3 DNA follows: TGTGCCAGCAGTTACGCACTAGGGGAGGTCTACGAGCAGTACTTC. The genes are TRBV5-6 and TRBJ2-7; a weak D match, TRBD2 (6 bases). Trimming shortened V by 5 bases and J by 3 bases, and 18 bases separated the two germline ends. Per the germline V gene, CDR1 is SGHDT and CDR2 is YYEEEE. CDR3 length: 15 residues. Complete variable domain (other parts from reference TRBV5-6 and TRBJ2-7): DAGVTQSPTHLIKTRGQQVTLRCSPKSGHDTVSWYQQALGQGPQFIFQYYEEEERQRGNFPDRFSGHQFPNYSSELNVNALLLGDSALYLCASSYALGEVYEQYFGPGTRLTVT.

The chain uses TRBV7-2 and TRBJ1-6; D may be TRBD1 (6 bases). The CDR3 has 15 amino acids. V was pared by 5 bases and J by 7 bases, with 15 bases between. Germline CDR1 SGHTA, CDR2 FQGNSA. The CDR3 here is CASSTETGWNSPLHF. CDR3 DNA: TGTGCCAGCAGCACGGAAACAGGGTGGAATTCACCCCTCCACTTT.

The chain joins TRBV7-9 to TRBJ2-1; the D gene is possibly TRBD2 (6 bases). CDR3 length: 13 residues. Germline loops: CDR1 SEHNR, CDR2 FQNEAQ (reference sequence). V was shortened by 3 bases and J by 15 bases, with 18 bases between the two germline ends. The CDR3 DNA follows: TGTGCCAGCAGCTTCCATGGGGACTCCGGGGCGTTCTTC. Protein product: CASSFHGDSGAFF.

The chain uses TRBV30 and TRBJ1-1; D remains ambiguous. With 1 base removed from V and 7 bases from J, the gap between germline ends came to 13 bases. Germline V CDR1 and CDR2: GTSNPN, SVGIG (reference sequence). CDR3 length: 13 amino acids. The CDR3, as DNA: TGTGCCTGGAGTGCGAACCTGGGAGTTGAAGCTTTCTTT. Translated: CAWSANLGVEAFF.

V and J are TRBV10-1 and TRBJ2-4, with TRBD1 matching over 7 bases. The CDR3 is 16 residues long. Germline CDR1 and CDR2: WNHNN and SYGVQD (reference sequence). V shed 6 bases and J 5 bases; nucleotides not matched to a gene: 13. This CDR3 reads CASRYLQGNPENIQYF. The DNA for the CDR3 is TGCGCCAGCAGATACCTACAGGGGAATCCCGAAAACATTCAGTACTTC.

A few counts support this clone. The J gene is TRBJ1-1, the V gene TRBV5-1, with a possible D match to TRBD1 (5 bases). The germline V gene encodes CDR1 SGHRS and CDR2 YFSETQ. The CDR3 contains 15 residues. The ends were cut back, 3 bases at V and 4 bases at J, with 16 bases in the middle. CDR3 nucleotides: TGCGCCAGCAGCTACAATGGGCAGGGAGGCACTGAAGCTTTCTTT. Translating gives CASSYNGQGGTEAFF.

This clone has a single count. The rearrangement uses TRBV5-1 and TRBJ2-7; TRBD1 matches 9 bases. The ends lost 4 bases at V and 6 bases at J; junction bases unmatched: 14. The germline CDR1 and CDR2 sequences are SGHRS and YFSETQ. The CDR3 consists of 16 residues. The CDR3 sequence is CASSLHSGTGSAEQYF. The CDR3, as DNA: TGCGCCAGCAGCCTACACTCCGGGACAGGGTCGGCCGAGCAGTACTTC. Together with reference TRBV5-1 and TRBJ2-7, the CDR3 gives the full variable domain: KAGVTQTPRYLIKTRGQQVTLSCSPISGHRSVSWYQQTPGQGLQFLFEYFSETQRNKGNFPGRFSGRQFSNSRSEMNVSTLELGDSALYLCASSLHSGTGSAEQYFGPGTRLTVT.

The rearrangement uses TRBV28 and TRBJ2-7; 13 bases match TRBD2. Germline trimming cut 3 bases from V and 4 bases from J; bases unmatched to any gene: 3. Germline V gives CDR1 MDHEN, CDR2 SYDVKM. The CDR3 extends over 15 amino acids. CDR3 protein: CASSLGTSGMYEQYF. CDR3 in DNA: TGTGCCAGCAGTTTGGGGACTAGCGGGATGTACGAGCAGTACTTC.

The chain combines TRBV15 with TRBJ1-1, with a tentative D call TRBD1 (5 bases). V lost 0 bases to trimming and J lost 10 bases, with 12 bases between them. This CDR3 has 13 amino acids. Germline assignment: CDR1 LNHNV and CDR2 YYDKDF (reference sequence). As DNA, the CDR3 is TGTGCCACCAGCAGAGATCTCCGGGGGAGAGCTTTCTTT. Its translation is CATSRDLRGRAFF. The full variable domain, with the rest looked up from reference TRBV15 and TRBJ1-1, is DAMVIQNPRYQVTQFGKPVTLSCSQTLNHNVMYWYQQKSSQAPKLLFHYYDKDFNNEADTPDNFQSRRPNTSFCFLDIRSPGLGDTAMYLCATSRDLRGRAFFGQGTRLTVV.

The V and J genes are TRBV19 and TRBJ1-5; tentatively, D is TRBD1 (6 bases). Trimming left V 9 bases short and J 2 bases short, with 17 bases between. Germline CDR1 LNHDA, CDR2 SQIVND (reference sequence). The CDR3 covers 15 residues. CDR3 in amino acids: CASNRAVGGNQPQHF. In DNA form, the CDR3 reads TGTGCCAGCAACAGGGCGGTTGGCGGCAATCAGCCCCAGCATTTT.

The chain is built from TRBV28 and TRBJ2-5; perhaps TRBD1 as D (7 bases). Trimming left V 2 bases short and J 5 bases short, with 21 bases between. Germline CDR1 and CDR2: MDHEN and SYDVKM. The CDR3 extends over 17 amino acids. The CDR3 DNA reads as TGTGCCAGCAGTTTAAGGAGGGCGACAGGGACTTCCGAGACCCAGTACTTC. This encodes CASSLRRATGTSETQYF.

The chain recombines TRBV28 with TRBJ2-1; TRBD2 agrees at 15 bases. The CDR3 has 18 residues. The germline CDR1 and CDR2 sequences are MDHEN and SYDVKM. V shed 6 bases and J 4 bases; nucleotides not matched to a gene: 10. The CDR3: CASSHPGLAGGGYNEQFF. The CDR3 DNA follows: TGTGCCAGCAGCCATCCGGGACTAGCGGGAGGAGGGTACAATGAGCAGTTCTTC.

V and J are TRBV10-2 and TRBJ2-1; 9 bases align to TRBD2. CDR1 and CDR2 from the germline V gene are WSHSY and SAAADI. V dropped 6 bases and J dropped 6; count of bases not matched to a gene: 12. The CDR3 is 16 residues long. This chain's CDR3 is CASRGIGLAKGNEQFF. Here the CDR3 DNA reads TGCGCCAGCAGAGGAATCGGACTAGCGAAGGGCAATGAGCAGTTCTTC.

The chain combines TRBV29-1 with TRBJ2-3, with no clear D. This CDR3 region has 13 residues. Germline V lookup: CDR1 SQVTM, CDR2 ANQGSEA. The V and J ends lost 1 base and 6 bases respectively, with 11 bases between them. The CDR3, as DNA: TGCAGCGTTGAAGTGTTTAATAGCGATACGCAGTATTTT. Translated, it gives CSVEVFNSDTQYF.

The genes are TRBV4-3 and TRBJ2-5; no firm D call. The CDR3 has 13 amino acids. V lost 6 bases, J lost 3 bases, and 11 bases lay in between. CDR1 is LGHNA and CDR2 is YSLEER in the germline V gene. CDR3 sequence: CASSQRREETQYF. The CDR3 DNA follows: TGCGCCAGCAGTCAGAGGAGAGAAGAGACCCAGTACTTC.

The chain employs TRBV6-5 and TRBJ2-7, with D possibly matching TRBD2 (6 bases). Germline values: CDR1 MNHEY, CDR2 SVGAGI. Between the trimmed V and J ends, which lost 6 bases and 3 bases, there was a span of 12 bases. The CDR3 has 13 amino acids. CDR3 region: CASSRIGGYEQYF. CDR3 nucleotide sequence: TGTGCCAGCAGCCGCATCGGGGGCTACGAGCAGTACTTC.